This T cell receptor beta chain came from a study of a mutant IDH1 vaccine in newly diagnosed glioma. In the study overall: The treated population exhibited a male proportion of about 62%, a female proportion of about 38%, and a mean age of around 40 years.

Germline V CDR1 and CDR2: LGHNA, YNFKEQ. Deletions cut 0 bases from V and 5 bases from J, with 10 bases between. CDR3 length equals 14 residues. Study-level findings and limits: The authors found pseudoprogression apparently unrelated to changes in top peripheral T cell clonotypes.

The time point is: week 35, safety follow-up. Vaccinated patients received 300 ug of mutant IDH1 20-mer peptide per dose, with topical imiquimod. In weeks 1, 3, 5, 7, 11, 15, 19 and 23, patients were vaccinated. Sequencing was performed with immunoSEQ multiplex PCR; in TCRdb, only in-frame clones are kept and a portion is missing. The sample lists 45,000 to 60,000 clones, approximately 90% occurring once. Comment on this clone: Its matching antigen is unknown.

This clonotype originated in a woman between 40 and 55 years old with glioma. The sample here was PBMCs, taken from a glioma patient whose treatment included an IDH1 peptide vaccine. This chain links TRBV4-2 with TRBJ2-5; no definite D call. CDR3 sequence (DNA): TGTGCCAGCAGCCAAGACCTATCCCGGGAGACCCAGTACTTC. As protein: CASSQDLSRETQYF.